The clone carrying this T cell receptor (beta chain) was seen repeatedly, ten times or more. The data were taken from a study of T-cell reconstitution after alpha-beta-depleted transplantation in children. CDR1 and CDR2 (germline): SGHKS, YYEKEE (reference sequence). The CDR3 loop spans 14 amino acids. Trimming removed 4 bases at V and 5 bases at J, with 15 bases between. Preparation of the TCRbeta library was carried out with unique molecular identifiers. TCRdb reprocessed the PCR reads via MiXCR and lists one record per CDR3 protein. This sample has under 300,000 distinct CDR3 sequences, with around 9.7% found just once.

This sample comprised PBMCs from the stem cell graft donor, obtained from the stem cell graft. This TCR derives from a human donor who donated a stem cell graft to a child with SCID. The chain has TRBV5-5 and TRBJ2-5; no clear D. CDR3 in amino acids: CASSQARAVETQYF. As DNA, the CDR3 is TGTGCCAGCAGCCAAGCTCGGGCAGTCGAGACCCAGTACTTC.